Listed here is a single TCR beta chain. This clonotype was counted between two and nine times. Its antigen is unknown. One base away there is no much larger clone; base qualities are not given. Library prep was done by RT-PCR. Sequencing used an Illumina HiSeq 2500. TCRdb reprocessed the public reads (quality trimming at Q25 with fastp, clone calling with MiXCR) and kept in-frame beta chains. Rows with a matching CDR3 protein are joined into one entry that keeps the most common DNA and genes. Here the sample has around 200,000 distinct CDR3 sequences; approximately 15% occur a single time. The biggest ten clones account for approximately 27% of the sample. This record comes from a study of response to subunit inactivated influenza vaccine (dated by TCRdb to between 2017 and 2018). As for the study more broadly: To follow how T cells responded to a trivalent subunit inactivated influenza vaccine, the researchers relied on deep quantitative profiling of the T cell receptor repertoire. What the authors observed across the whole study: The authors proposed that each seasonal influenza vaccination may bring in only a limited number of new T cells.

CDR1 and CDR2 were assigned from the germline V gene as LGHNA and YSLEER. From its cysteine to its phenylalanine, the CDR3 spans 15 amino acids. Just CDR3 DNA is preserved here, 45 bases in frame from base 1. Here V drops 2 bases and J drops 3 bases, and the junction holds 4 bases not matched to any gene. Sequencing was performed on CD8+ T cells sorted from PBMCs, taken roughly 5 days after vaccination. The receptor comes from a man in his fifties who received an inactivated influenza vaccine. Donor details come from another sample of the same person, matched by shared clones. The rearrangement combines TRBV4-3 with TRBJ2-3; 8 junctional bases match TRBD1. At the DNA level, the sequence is TGCGCCAGCAGCCAACGGACAGGGCTTACAGATACGCAGTATTTT. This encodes CASSQRTGLTDTQYF.